Here is one TCR beta chain with its context. Its antigen is currently unknown. The sample is drawn from a study of cytomegalovirus exposure and HLA in healthy donors. General study findings and limits: In vitro checks showed that three CMV-associated chains really do target CMV antigens. Rarity marked most TCR sequences, yet some public TCRs occurred in many donors. The finding came from a later analysis; first-cohort TCR clusters tended to co-occur in the roughly 110 validation repertoires.

Generated by immunoSEQ multiplex PCR, the TCRdb table keeps only in-frame clones and is missing some. The sample contains roughly 270,000 clones, roughly 90% of which appear only once. Per the germline V gene, CDR1 is WSHSY and CDR2 is SAAADI. This CDR3 has 13 residues. V lost 8 bases, J lost 2 bases, and 11 bases lay in between. Donors were drawn from the approximately 110-subject validation cohort, separate from the 666-subject first cohort. The chain uses TRBV10-2 and TRBJ2-3, with D perhaps TRBD2 (6 bases). The sequence was collected from a woman aged 18-30 years in good health and CMV-seronegative. Input material: PBMCs. CDR3 sequence: CASGGRITDTQYF. In DNA form, the CDR3 reads TGCGCCAGCGGAGGGCGGATCACAGATACGCAGTATTTT.